The clone carrying this T cell receptor beta chain was seen once. Its antigen is not known. This entry belongs to a study of cytomegalovirus exposure and HLA in healthy donors. The CDR3 is 14 residues long. Trimming removed 2 bases from V and 4 bases from J, with 11 bases in between. CDR1 and CDR2 (germline): MNHEY, SVGAGI. Researchers ran the PCR with 60 Vbeta and 13 Jbeta primers. Data came from immunoSEQ multiplex PCR; TCRdb stores just in-frame clones and leaves some out. The top ten clones hold roughly 1.6% of a sample with about 170,000 clones, roughly 80% of them seen once. Study-wide results and limits: There were some 150 TCR beta chains listed as cytomegalovirus-associated.

This sequence originates from a girl aged 10-17 years in good health and CMV-seropositive. The rearrangement joins TRBV6-5 to TRBJ1-1; TRBD1 is a possible D gene (6 bases). The sample taken for sequencing was PBMCs. In DNA form, the CDR3 reads TGTGCCAGCAGTTACGGGCAGGGGAGCACTGAAGCTTTCTTT. It encodes CASSYGQGSTEAFF.